Detailed here is one TCR beta chain. The data stem from a study of blood T cell repertoires in COVID-19. Study overall: Sources were T cells, B-cell-depleted T cells, or PBMCs; the material itself was cDNA or gDNA.

Trimming took off 2 bases at V and 4 bases at J, with 14 bases between the two ends. The CDR3 is made up of 15 amino acids. CDR1 is GTSNPN and CDR2 is SVGIG in the germline V gene (reference sequence). Libraries were prepared by immunoSEQ multiplex PCR; TCRdb keeps only in-frame clonotypes and omits some of them. The table records some 130,000 clones, approximately 89% of them present only once. This TCR came from a woman in her 70s with COVID-19, enrolled during active disease. The chain employs TRBV30 and TRBJ1-4; possible D gene TRBD1, 6 bases. Sequenced sample: peripheral blood. The CDR3 loop is CAWSLRGAVNEKLFF. The CDR3 DNA reads TGTGCCTGGAGTCTCCGGGGGGCGGTTAATGAAAAACTGTTTTTT.